The sequence of this TCR beta chain was determined in a study of blood T cell repertoires in COVID-19. Study-wide background: Acute and convalescent COVID-19 samples came from the United States, Italy and Spain.

Clinical history as reported by participants underpinned cohort assignment. V was pared by 4 bases and J by 4 bases, with 5 bases of the junction left unmatched. From germline, CDR1 is MGHDK and CDR2 SYGVNS. The CDR3 runs to 15 residues. TCRdb's copy holds only in-frame clones and misses some; the assay was immunoSEQ multiplex PCR. Of some 200,000 clones listed, 75% to 90% are singletons. This clone was counted a few times. Sequenced material: PBMCs or T cells enriched from blood (not recorded which). This TCR came from a woman in her 30s who had recovered from COVID-19. The gene calls are TRBV25-1 and TRBJ2-1; TRBD1 aligns across 9 bases. Written as DNA, the CDR3 is TGTGCCAGCAGTGGACCGGACAGGGGATACAATGAGCAGTTCTTC. It specifies CASSGPDRGYNEQFF.